Detailed here is one TCR beta chain. Its antigen specificity is not known. The input lacks base qualities; no much larger clone sits a single base away. This sample stems from a study of T cell responses to AZD1222 COVID-19 vaccine (dated by TCRdb to the early 2020s). Background for the entire study: Because spike-specific TCR depth and breadth did not differ between the two schedules, AZD1222 recipients who got a second dose at roughly 4 weeks were pooled with those who got a second dose at roughly 12 weeks. A total of around 240 trial participants underwent TCR sequencing, of whom 200 to 220 received two doses of AZD1222 and 26 received two doses of the MenACWY control vaccine. Enrollment into the trials was organized by age into subgroups of 18-55, 56-69 and 70-plus years, and those subgroups contained roughly 150, 30 and 60 TCR-sequenced participants, respectively. General study outcomes and caveats: Most participants were white British and females outnumbered males, and the authors suggested that clonal diversity may have been underestimated. The 56-69-year group was small, and its depth increase did not reach significance, likely because of low power. After two AZD1222 doses, both the breadth and the depth of spike-specific TCRs were significantly higher than at day 0 and than in MenACWY recipients. CD4 TCRs associated with the vaccine covered the entire spike protein, and the dominant responses were in regions 160-218 and 743-854. Epitopes outside the regions mutated in the B.1.351 and B.1.1.7 variants were reportedly recognized by nearly half of the unique spike-specific TCRs. Conclusions about previously exposed vaccinees are limited, since just 5 or 6 AZD1222 recipients were seropositive for SARS-CoV-2 at baseline. Because no day 14 peak-response samples were available, the repertoires could be characterized only after the peak T cell response.

Trimming at the junction amounts to 4 bases on V and 0 bases on J, and the germline ends lie 7 bases apart. The germline V gene encodes CDR1 SGHDT and CDR2 YYEEEE. The CDR3, cysteine through phenylalanine, is 13 amino acids long. The read is trimmed to its CDR3 DNA, 39 bases read in frame from base 1. In light of the paper, this sample's time point label describes: baseline before first vaccination. Vaccinee samples were obtained from the UK trials COV001 and COV002, which included a single-blind randomized controlled phase 2/3 trial of AZD1222 (ChAdOx1 nCoV-19) in healthy adults. Trial participant PBMC samples were collected at day 0 and day 28 after the second dose for TCRbeta chain sequencing. The CDR3 regions of human TCRbeta chains were subjected to immunosequencing. The published analysis was carried out like this. TCRs in the repertoires were matched against a reference library of SARS-CoV-2-specific TCRs that had been generated with the MIRA antigen-specificity platform. Breadth was defined as the fraction of unique TCRs that were SARS-CoV-2-associated. Depth was defined as the fraction of total T cells that were SARS-CoV-2-associated. Using the MIRA data, each spike-specific TCR was mapped to the spike region that the TCR reacts to and placed in a CD4 or CD8 class. Log10-transformed breadth and depth values were compared by one-way ANOVA with Sidak's multiple comparisons tests. The source is immuneACCESS, and TCRdb retained only in-frame sequences with V and J called. Part of the clones is not carried over; for the studies checked, unresolved V genes explain less than half of this, and the remainder is unexplained. The V and J calls and the clone size are those of that table, but D and trimming were determined from the DNA. The sample table contains some 66,000 clones; only one count was recorded for roughly 90% of them. The ten largest clones add up to approximately 15% of the sample.

Here the chain combines TRBV5-6 and TRBJ2-5; the D gene cannot be resolved reliably. Sequenced material: peripheral blood, taken on day 0 of AZD1222 vaccination. This clonotype was obtained from an adult in good health. The encoded CDR3 is CASSRVYQETQYF. The DNA reads TGTGCCAGCAGCCGGGTGTACCAAGAGACCCAGTACTTC.